This TCR beta chain was identified during a study of T cell repertoires in cytomegalovirus infection. Across the whole study: Public signatures in TCR beta pointed to CMV infection and matching HLA type. Findings of the study overall: Pooled public TCR beta family frequency picked out CMV carriers with the relevant HLA. HLA-C-restricted CMV clonotypes gave the most frequent clonotype in two of eight donors.

Many counts were recorded for this clonotype. What it binds is not known. MiXCR, run by TCRdb on the reads, gives a single entry per CDR3 protein. The table records around 440,000 distinct CDR3 sequences, about 11% of them present only once. Germline V gives CDR1 MGHRA, CDR2 YSYEKL. The CDR3 is made up of 15 amino acids. The V and J ends lost 6 bases and 5 bases, in that order; junction bases with no gene match: 6. Sequencing was performed on PBMCs. V gene TRBV4-1 combines with J gene TRBJ1-6; TRBD1 matches 8 bases. This TCR came from a human donor in good health (CMV status not recorded). Some clones in this sample may be carry-over from other donors' samples. CDR3 sequence: CASRQGAADNSPLHF. The CDR3 coding sequence is TGCGCCAGCAGGCAGGGGGCAGCCGATAATTCACCCCTCCACTTT.